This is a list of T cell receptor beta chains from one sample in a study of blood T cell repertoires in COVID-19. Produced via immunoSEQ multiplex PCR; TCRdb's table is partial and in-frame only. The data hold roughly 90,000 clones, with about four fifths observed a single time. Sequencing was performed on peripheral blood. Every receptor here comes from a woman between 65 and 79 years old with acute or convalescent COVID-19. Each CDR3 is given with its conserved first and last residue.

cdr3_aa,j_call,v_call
CASSMRDRVHEQYF,TRBJ2-7,TRBV19
CASSEGQSLYEQYF,TRBJ2-7,TRBV11-3
CATERGSNTGELFF,TRBJ2-2,TRBV24-1
CASSSEGAYTEAFF,TRBJ1-1,TRBV2
CASSLSAAQETQYF,TRBJ2-5,TRBV5-1
CASSGGLNTEAFF,TRBJ1-1,TRBV18
CASSRGRGDTQYF,TRBJ2-3,TRBV19
CASNQGGNNEQYF,TRBJ2-7,TRBV2
CASLLGGEAFF,TRBJ1-1,TRBV10-2
CASSRTGTGVRTTEAFF,TRBJ1-1,TRBV18
CASSDLITGSGNTIYF,TRBJ1-3,TRBV10-2
CASGRDRGLAFF,TRBJ1-1,TRBV6-2/TRBV6-3
CAWRADGPGYTF,TRBJ1-2,TRBV30
CASRSDRKLQETQYF,TRBJ2-5,TRBV19
CASRNRTGSNYGYTF,TRBJ1-2,TRBV2
CSVEGGQTNTEAFF,TRBJ1-1,TRBV29-1
CATSDAGEEILEGQYF,TRBJ2-7,TRBV24-1
CASTGDTQYF,TRBJ2-3,TRBV5-8
CASSIGPGKYYGYTF,TRBJ1-2,TRBV7-3
CASSRTNTGRVNTEAFF,TRBJ1-1,TRBV18
CASSIPSRADYGYTF,TRBJ1-2,TRBV19
CAWSVLGTYEQYF,TRBJ2-7,TRBV30
CASSVLADYQETQYF,TRBJ2-5,TRBV9
CASSPGQQETQYF,TRBJ2-5,TRBV19
CASSLLMGQDSYEQYF,TRBJ2-7,TRBV5-1
CASNLVGGTYGYTF,TRBJ1-2,TRBV5-1
CASSTGTGMNTEAFF,TRBJ1-1,TRBV5-4
CASSAYEQGNYGYTF,TRBJ1-2,TRBV9
CASSRTAFYEQYF,TRBJ2-7,TRBV12-3/TRBV12-4